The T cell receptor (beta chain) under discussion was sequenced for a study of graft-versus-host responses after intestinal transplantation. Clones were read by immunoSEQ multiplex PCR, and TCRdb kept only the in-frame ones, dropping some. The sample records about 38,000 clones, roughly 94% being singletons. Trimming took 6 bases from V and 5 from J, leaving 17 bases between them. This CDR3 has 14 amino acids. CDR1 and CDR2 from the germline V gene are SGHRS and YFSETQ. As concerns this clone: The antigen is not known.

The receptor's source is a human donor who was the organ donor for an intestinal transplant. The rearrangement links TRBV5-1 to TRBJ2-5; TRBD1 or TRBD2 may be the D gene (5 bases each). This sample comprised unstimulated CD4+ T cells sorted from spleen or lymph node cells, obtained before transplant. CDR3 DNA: TGCGCCAGCACCTCGGGCCGAGGGACGGAGACCCAGTACTTC. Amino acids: CASTSGRGTETQYF.